One sample yielded the 2 T cell receptor beta chains listed below, sequenced in a study of blood T cells in healthy people across ages. The authors ran a second PCR of about 6 to 11 cycles using a sample-barcoded 5' primer and a J-beta primer mix. TCRdb used MiXCR to reprocess the 5' RACE reads, holding one entry per CDR3 protein. Among 550,000 to 700,000 distinct CDR3 sequences, approximately 27% were seen once, and the ten largest hold less than 20%. Sample: blood. These receptors were collected from a woman in her 70s in good health.

This clonotype was counted only a few times. The chain carries TRBV6-6 and TRBJ2-7; D might be TRBD1 (6 bases). Trimming pared 6 bases from V and 1 base from J, leaving 19 bases between. CDR3 size: 16 residues. Germline-derived CDR1 and CDR2 are MNHNY and SVGAGI (reference sequence). The CDR3 DNA reads as TGTGCCAGCAGCCGAATCCCGACAGGCGGATCCTACGAGCAGTACTTC. It codes for CASSRIPTGGSYEQYF.

The chain has TRBV29-1 and TRBJ2-5; 10 nucleotides line up with TRBD2. The trim removed 7 bases at V and 0 bases at J, leaving 2 bases unmatched. This CDR3 spans 13 amino acids. Germline values: CDR1 SQVTM, CDR2 ANQGSEA. CDR3 loop: CSGAGGYQETQYF. DNA of the CDR3: TGCAGCGGAGCGGGGGGGTACCAAGAGACCCAGTACTTC.